Listed below are T cell receptor beta chains from one sample, sequenced in a study of low-dose radiotherapy and immunotherapy resistance in tumors. TCRdb redid the calling of the reads with MiXCR, one entry per CDR3 protein. The sample has under 70,000 distinct CDR3 sequences, about 23% seen once. Material: PBMCs, obtained before treatment. Receptors were obtained from a male donor with prostate cancer. CDR3s include the opening cysteine and the closing phenylalanine or tryptophan. The order of the fields is clone size, V gene, J gene, D gene, CDR3 protein, CDR3 DNA. A D gene is named only where the DNA matches it firmly. Clone size is shown for a subset of rows, as once, few, many or a class of expanded clone.

abundance: many; v_gene: TRBV4-2; j_gene: TRBJ2-5; d_gene: NA; CDR3aa: CASSQAGPGQTQYF; CDR3nt: TGTGCCAGCAGCCAAGCGGGCCCCGGCCAGACCCAGTACTTC
abundance: many; v_gene: TRBV19; j_gene: TRBJ1-5; d_gene: NA; CDR3aa: CASSIRGAGNQPQHF; CDR3nt: TGTGCCAGTAGTATTCGGGGGGCGGGCAATCAGCCCCAGCATTTT
abundance: many; v_gene: TRBV12-3/TRBV12-4; j_gene: TRBJ2-3; d_gene: TRBD2; CDR3aa: CASSYGTSGSRADTQYF; CDR3nt: TGTGCCAGCAGTTACGGGACTAGCGGGAGTAGGGCAGATACGCAGTATTTT
abundance: NA; v_gene: TRBV30; j_gene: TRBJ2-7; d_gene: NA; CDR3aa: CAWTPDSYEQYF; CDR3nt: TGTGCCTGGACGCCAGACTCCTACGAGCAGTACTTC
abundance: many; v_gene: TRBV5-1; j_gene: TRBJ2-3; d_gene: NA; CDR3aa: CASSGTSTDTQYF; CDR3nt: TGCGCCAGCAGCGGGACTAGCACAGATACGCAGTATTTT
abundance: many; v_gene: TRBV30; j_gene: TRBJ2-5; d_gene: TRBD1; CDR3aa: CAWSDQPDRDPQETQYF; CDR3nt: TGTGCCTGGAGTGATCAACCGGACAGGGATCCCCAAGAGACCCAGTACTTC
abundance: many; v_gene: TRBV28; j_gene: TRBJ2-3; d_gene: TRBD2; CDR3aa: CASRPGLAGEFTQYF; CDR3nt: TGTGCCAGCAGGCCAGGACTAGCGGGGGAATTTACGCAGTATTTT
abundance: once; v_gene: TRBV7-9; j_gene: TRBJ2-7; d_gene: NA; CDR3aa: CASSPGTYYEQYF; CDR3nt: TGTGCCAGCAGCCCAGGGACTTACTACGAGCAGTACTTC
abundance: many; v_gene: TRBV28; j_gene: TRBJ1-4; d_gene: TRBD1; CDR3aa: CASSLLDRDEKLFF; CDR3nt: TGTGCCAGCAGTTTATTGGACAGGGATGAAAAACTGTTTTTT
abundance: NA; v_gene: TRBV12-3/TRBV12-4; j_gene: TRBJ2-1; d_gene: NA; CDR3aa: CATSSLRGRYNEQFF; CDR3nt: TGTGCCACCAGCAGTTTAAGGGGCCGCTACAATGAGCAGTTCTTC
abundance: many; v_gene: TRBV11-2; j_gene: TRBJ2-3; d_gene: TRBD1; CDR3aa: CASSLDGQGLNTQYF; CDR3nt: TGTGCCAGCAGCTTAGATGGACAGGGGTTAAATACGCAGTATTTT
abundance: NA; v_gene: TRBV9; j_gene: TRBJ2-2; d_gene: NA; CDR3aa: CASSVVEWAELFF; CDR3nt: TGTGCCAGCAGCGTAGTGGAGTGGGCGGAGCTGTTTTTT
abundance: NA; v_gene: TRBV5-6; j_gene: TRBJ2-3; d_gene: NA; CDR3aa: CASSLRNTQYF; CDR3nt: TGTGCCAGCAGCTTGAGGAATACGCAGTATTTT
abundance: many; v_gene: TRBV5-8; j_gene: TRBJ1-3; d_gene: NA; CDR3aa: CASSFPSVWGLSSGNTIYF; CDR3nt: TGTGCCAGCAGCTTCCCCAGCGTTTGGGGCCTAAGCTCTGGAAACACCATATATTTT
abundance: many; v_gene: TRBV7-9; j_gene: TRBJ2-5; d_gene: TRBD2; CDR3aa: CASRFSGGQETQYF; CDR3nt: TGTGCCAGCAGGTTTAGCGGGGGCCAAGAGACCCAGTACTTC
abundance: NA; v_gene: TRBV7-7; j_gene: TRBJ2-1; d_gene: NA; CDR3aa: CASSTTPGASYNEQFF; CDR3nt: TGTGCCAGCAGCACAACTCCGGGGGCGTCCTACAATGAGCAGTTCTTC
abundance: many; v_gene: TRBV5-1; j_gene: TRBJ2-7; d_gene: TRBD2; CDR3aa: CASSGSWLAGVNPYEQYF; CDR3nt: TGCGCCAGCAGTGGGAGCTGGCTAGCGGGAGTAAATCCCTACGAGCAGTACTTC
abundance: many; v_gene: TRBV19; j_gene: TRBJ2-7; d_gene: NA; CDR3aa: CASRAREYPYEQYF; CDR3nt: TGTGCCAGTAGGGCCAGGGAATATCCCTACGAGCAGTACTTC
abundance: many; v_gene: TRBV5-1; j_gene: TRBJ1-2; d_gene: TRBD1; CDR3aa: CASNPGQGGYGYTF; CDR3nt: TGCGCCAGCAACCCGGGACAGGGGGGCTATGGCTATACCTTC
abundance: many; v_gene: TRBV5-1; j_gene: TRBJ2-2; d_gene: NA; CDR3aa: CASSGAPSHTGELFF; CDR3nt: TGCGCCAGCAGCGGGGCCCCGAGCCACACCGGGGAGCTGTTTTTT
abundance: many; v_gene: TRBV4-1; j_gene: TRBJ1-5; d_gene: NA; CDR3aa: CASSQGAGSNQPQHF; CDR3nt: TGCGCCAGCAGCCAAGGGGCGGGAAGCAATCAGCCCCAGCATTTT
abundance: few; v_gene: TRBV5-4; j_gene: TRBJ2-1; d_gene: NA; CDR3aa: CASSKGGTNNEQFF; CDR3nt: TGTGCCAGCAGTAAGGGTGGGACCAACAATGAGCAGTTCTTC
abundance: few; v_gene: TRBV5-4; j_gene: TRBJ2-2; d_gene: TRBD2; CDR3aa: CASSRGLAGESTGELFF; CDR3nt: TGTGCCAGCAGCCGAGGACTAGCGGGAGAGTCCACCGGGGAGCTGTTTTTT
abundance: NA; v_gene: TRBV20-1; j_gene: TRBJ2-3; d_gene: NA; CDR3aa: CSAPRRDSTDTQCF; CDR3nt: TGCAGTGCTCCGAGGAGAGATAGCACAGATACGCAGTGTTTT
abundance: NA; v_gene: TRBV6-8; j_gene: TRBJ1-6; d_gene: TRBD1; CDR3aa: CASRLTGTGDSPLHF; CDR3nt: TGTGCCAGCAGGCTAACCGGGACAGGGGATTCACCCCTCCACTTT
abundance: NA; v_gene: TRBV20-1; j_gene: TRBJ2-1; d_gene: TRBD1; CDR3aa: CSARDRLRTGGSYNEQFF; CDR3nt: TGCAGTGCTAGAGATAGGTTAAGAACAGGGGGTTCCTACAATGAGCAGTTCTTC
abundance: many; v_gene: TRBV5-6; j_gene: TRBJ2-5; d_gene: NA; CDR3aa: CASSLDGIGETQYF; CDR3nt: TGTGCCAGCAGCCTTGACGGGATTGGGGAGACCCAGTACTTC
abundance: many; v_gene: TRBV5-1; j_gene: TRBJ1-1; d_gene: TRBD1; CDR3aa: CASSLKVGQGNTEAFF; CDR3nt: TGCGCCAGCAGCTTGAAGGTAGGACAGGGGAACACTGAAGCTTTCTTT
abundance: few; v_gene: TRBV10-3; j_gene: TRBJ1-6; d_gene: TRBD1; CDR3aa: CAISRGTEDSYNSPLHF; CDR3nt: TGTGCCATCAGCAGAGGGACAGAGGACTCCTATAATTCACCCCTCCACTTT
abundance: NA; v_gene: TRBV3-1; j_gene: TRBJ2-5; d_gene: NA; CDR3aa: CASRPGQTTQETQYF; CDR3nt: TGTGCCAGCAGGCCCGGACAGACCACCCAAGAGACCCAGTACTTC
abundance: many; v_gene: TRBV27; j_gene: TRBJ2-1; d_gene: TRBD2; CDR3aa: CASSSQGRTSGKNEQFF; CDR3nt: TGTGCCAGCAGTTCGCAAGGAAGGACTAGCGGAAAAAACGAGCAGTTCTTC
abundance: many; v_gene: TRBV20-1; j_gene: TRBJ1-1; d_gene: NA; CDR3aa: CSAPEAFF; CDR3nt: TGCAGTGCTCCTGAAGCTTTCTTT
abundance: many; v_gene: TRBV6-2/TRBV6-3; j_gene: TRBJ1-1; d_gene: NA; CDR3aa: CASSYGTNTEAFF; CDR3nt: TGTGCCAGCAGTTACGGGACGAACACTGAAGCTTTCTTT
abundance: NA; v_gene: TRBV5-1; j_gene: TRBJ2-1; d_gene: TRBD2; CDR3aa: CASKASGGLYNEQFF; CDR3nt: TGCGCCAGCAAGGCTAGCGGGGGCCTTTACAATGAGCAGTTCTTC